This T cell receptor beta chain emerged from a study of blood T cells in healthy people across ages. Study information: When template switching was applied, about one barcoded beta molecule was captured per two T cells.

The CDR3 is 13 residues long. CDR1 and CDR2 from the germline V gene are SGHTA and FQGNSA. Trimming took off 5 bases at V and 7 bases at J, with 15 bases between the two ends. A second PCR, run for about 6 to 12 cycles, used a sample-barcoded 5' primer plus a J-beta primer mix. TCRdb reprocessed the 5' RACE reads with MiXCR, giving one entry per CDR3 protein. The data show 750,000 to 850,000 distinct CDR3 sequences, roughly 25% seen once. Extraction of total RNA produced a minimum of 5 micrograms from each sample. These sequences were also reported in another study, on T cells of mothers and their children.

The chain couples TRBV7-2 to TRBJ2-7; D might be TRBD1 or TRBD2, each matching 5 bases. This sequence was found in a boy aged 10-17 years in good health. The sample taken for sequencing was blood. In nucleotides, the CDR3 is TGTGCCAGCAGCCCGGGGCCACCGGGGGAGCAGTACTTC. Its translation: CASSPGPPGEQYF.